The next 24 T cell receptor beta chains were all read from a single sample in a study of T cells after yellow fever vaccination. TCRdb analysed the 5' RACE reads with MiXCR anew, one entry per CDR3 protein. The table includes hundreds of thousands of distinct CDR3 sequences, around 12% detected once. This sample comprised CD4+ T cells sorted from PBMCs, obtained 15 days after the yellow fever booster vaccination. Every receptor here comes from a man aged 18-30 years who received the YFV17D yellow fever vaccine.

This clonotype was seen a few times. CDR3 DNA: TGCGCCAGCAGCCCGACTAGAAGCGGGGCATCGAGAGACAAAAACATTCAGTACTTC. Its protein is CASSPTRSGASRDKNIQYF. V usage is TRBV4-1 and J usage is TRBJ2-4; 7 bases fit TRBD2. The V gene end was trimmed by 4 bases and the J gene end by 3 bases; junction bases not matched to a gene: 18. Germline-derived CDR1 and CDR2 are MGHRA and YSYEKL. The CDR3 consists of 19 residues.

Here the CDR3 DNA reads TGTGCCAGCTCACCACCGAGCGGGGGGGCAGATACGCAGTATTTT. As protein: CASSPPSGGADTQYF. The chain carries TRBV18 and TRBJ2-3; 10 bases are a match to TRBD2. Per the germline V gene, CDR1 is KGHSH and CDR2 is LQKENI. V dropped 0 bases and J dropped 4; count of bases not matched to a gene: 1. CDR3 length: 15 residues.

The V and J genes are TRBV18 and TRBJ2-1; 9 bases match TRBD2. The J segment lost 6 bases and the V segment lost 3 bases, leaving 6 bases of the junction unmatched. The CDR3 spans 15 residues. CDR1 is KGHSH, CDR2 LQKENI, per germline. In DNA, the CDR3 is TGTGCCAGCTCACCGGGACTAGCAGAATTCAATGAGCAGTTCTTC. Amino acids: CASSPGLAEFNEQFF.

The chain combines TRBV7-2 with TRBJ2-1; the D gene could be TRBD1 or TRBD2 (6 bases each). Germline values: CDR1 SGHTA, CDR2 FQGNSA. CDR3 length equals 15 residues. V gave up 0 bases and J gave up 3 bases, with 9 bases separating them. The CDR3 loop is CASSLAGGYYNEQFF. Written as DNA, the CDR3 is TGTGCCAGCAGCTTAGCGGGGGGCTACTACAATGAGCAGTTCTTC.

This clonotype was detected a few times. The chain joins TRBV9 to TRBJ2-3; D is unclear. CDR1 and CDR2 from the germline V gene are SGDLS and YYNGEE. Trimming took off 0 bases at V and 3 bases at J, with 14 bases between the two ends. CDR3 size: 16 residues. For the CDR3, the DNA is TGTGCCAGCAGCGTAGGAAGGGCGGAGATAACAGATACGCAGTATTTT. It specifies CASSVGRAEITDTQYF.

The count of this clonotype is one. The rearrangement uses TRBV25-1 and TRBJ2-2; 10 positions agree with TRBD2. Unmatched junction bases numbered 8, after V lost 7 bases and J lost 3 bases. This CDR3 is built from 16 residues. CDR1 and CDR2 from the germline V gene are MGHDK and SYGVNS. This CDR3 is CASKPTSGDDTGELFF. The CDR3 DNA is TGTGCCAGCAAGCCTACTAGCGGGGATGACACCGGGGAGCTGTTTTTT.

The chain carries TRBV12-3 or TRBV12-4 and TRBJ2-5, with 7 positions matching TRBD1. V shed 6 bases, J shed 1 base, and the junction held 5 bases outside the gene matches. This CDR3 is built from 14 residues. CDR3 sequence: CASRPGTAQETQYF. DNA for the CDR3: TGTGCCAGCAGGCCCGGGACAGCCCAAGAGACCCAGTACTTC.

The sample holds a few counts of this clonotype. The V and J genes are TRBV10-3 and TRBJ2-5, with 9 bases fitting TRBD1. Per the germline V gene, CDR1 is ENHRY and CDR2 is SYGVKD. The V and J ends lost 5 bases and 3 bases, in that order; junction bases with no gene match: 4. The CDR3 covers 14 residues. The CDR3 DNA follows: TGTGCCATCAGTACGACAGGGGGGGAAGAGACCCAGTACTTC. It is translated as CAISTTGGEETQYF.

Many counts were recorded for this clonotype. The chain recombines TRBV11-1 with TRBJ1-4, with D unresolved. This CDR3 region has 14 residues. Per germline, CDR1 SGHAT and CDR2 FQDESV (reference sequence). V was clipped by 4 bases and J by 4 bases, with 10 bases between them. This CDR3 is CASSYGRVNEKLFF. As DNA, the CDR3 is TGTGCCAGCAGCTACGGACGGGTTAATGAAAAACTGTTTTTT.

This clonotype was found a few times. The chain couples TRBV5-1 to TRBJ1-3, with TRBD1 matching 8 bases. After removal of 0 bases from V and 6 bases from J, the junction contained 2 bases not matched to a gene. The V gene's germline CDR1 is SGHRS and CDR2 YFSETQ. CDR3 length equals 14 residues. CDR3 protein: CASSLGTGQNTIYF. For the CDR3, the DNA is TGCGCCAGCAGCTTGGGGACAGGGCAAAACACCATATATTTT.

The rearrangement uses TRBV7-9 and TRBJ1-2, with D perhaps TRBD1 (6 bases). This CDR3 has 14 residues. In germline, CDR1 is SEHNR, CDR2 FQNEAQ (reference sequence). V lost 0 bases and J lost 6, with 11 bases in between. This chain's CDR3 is CASSLANRVNGYTF. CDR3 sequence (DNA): TGTGCCAGCAGCTTAGCGAACAGGGTAAATGGCTACACCTTC.

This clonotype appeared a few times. The chain's CDR3 is CASSFAPSQGAFF. The CDR3 DNA reads TGTGCCAGCAGCTTTGCGCCCTCCCAGGGAGCTTTCTTT. V and J are TRBV11-2 and TRBJ1-1, with D possibly TRBD1 on 5 matching bases. Deletions cut 3 bases from V and 10 bases from J, with 15 bases between. The length of the CDR3 is 13 residues. CDR1 and CDR2 (germline): SGHAT, FQNNGV.

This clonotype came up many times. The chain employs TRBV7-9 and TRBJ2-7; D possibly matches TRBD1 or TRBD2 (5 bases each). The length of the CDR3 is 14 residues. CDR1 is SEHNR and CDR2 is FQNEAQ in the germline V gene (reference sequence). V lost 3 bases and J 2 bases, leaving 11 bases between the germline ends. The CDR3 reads CASSLGDGPYEQYV. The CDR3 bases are TGTGCCAGCAGCTTGGGGGACGGACCCTACGAGCAGTACGTC.

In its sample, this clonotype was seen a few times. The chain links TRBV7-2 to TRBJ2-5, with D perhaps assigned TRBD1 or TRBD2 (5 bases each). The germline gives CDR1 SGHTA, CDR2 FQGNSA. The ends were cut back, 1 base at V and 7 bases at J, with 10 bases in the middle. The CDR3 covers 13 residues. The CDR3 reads CASSLERGRTQYF. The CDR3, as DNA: TGTGCCAGCAGCTTAGAAAGGGGACGGACCCAGTACTTC.

CDR3 amino acids: CASSYSPGALHF. The DNA for the CDR3 is TGTGCCAGCAGCTATTCCCCCGGGGCGCTCCACTTT. The chain employs TRBV7-2 and TRBJ1-6; maybe TRBD1 (5 bases). Germline CDR1 is SGHTA and CDR2 is FQGNSA. V lost 4 bases and J 16 bases, leaving 14 bases between the germline ends. The CDR3 is made up of 12 amino acids. The full variable domain, rest sourced from reference TRBV7-2 and TRBJ1-6, is GAGVSQSPSNKVTEKGKDVELRCDPISGHTALYWYRQSLGQGLEFLIYFQGNSAPDKSGLPSDRFSAERTGGSVSTLTIQRTQQEDSAVYLCASSYSPGALHFGNGTRLTVT.

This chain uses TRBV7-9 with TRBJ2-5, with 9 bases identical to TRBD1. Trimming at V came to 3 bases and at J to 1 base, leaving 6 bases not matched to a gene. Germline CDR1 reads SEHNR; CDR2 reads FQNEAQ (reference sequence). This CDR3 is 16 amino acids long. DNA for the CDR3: TGTGCCAGCAGCTTTGGGACAGGGTTGTCCCAAGAGACCCAGTACTTC. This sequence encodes CASSFGTGLSQETQYF. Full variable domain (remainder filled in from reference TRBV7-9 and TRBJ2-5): DTGVSQNPRHKITKRGQNVTFRCDPISEHNRLYWYRQTLGQGPEFLTYFQNEAQLEKSRLLSDRFSAERPKGSFSTLEIQRTEQGDSAMYLCASSFGTGLSQETQYFGPGTRLLVL.

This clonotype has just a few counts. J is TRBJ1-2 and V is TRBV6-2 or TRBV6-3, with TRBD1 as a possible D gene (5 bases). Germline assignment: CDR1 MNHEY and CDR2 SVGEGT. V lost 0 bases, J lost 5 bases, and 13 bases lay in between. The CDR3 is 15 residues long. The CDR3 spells CASSYSIQGRYGYTF. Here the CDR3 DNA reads TGTGCCAGCAGTTACTCGATCCAGGGACGATATGGCTACACCTTC.

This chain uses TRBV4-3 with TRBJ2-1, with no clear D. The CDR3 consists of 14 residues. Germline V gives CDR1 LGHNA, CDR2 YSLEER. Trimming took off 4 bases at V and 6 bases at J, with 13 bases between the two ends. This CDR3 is CASSPARGLNEQFF. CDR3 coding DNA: TGCGCCAGCAGCCCGGCGCGCGGCCTCAATGAGCAGTTCTTC.

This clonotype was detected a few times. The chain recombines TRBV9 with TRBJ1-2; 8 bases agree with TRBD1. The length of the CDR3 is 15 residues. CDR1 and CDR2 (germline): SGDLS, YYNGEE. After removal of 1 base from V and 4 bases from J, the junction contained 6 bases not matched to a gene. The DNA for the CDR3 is TGTGCCAGCAGCGTATTCGACAGGGGAGGCTATGGCTACACCTTC. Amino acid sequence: CASSVFDRGGYGYTF.

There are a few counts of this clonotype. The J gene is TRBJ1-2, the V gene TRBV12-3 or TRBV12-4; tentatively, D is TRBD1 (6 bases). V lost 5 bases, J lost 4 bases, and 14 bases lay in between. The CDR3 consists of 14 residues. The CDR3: CASSPTRGLYGYTF. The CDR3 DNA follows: TGTGCCAGCAGTCCCACCAGGGGACTCTATGGCTACACCTTC.

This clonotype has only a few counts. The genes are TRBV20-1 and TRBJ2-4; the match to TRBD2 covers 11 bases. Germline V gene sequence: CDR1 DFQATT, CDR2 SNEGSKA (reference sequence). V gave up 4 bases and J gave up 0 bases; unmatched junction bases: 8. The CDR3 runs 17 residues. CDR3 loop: CSAKSSGGYRAKNIQYF. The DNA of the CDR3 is TGCAGTGCTAAGTCTAGCGGGGGGTACAGAGCCAAAAACATTCAGTACTTC.

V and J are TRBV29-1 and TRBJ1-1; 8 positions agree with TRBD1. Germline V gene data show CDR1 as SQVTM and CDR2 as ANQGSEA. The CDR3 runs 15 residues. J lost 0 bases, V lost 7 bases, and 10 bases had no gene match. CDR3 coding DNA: TGCAGCGGGGCAGGGGGCTGGGGGATGAACACTGAAGCTTTCTTT. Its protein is CSGAGGWGMNTEAFF.

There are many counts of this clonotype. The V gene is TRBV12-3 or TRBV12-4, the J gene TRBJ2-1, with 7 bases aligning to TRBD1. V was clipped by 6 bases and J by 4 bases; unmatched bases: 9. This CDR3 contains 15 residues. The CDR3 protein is CASRRRGQPYNEQFF. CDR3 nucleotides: TGTGCCAGCAGGCGTAGGGGACAGCCTTACAATGAGCAGTTCTTC.

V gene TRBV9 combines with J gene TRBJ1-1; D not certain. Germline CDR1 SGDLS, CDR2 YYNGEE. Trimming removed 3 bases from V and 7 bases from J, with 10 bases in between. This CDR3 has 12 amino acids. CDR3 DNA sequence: TGTGCCAGCAGCGCGCGACCGGGTGAAGCTTTCTTT. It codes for CASSARPGEAFF.